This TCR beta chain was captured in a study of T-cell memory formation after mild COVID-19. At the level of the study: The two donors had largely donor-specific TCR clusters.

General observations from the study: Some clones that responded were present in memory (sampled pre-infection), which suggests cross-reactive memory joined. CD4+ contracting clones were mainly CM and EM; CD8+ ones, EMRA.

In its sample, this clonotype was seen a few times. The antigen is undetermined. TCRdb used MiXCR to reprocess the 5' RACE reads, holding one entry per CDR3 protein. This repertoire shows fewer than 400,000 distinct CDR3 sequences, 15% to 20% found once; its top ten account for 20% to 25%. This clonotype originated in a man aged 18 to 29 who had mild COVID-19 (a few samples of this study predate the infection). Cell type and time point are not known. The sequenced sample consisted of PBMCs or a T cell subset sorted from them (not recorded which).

CDR3 sequence (DNA): TGCGCCAGCAGCCATATGGGGGCAGGTCCCACAGATACGCAGTATTTT. Its protein is CASSHMGAGPTDTQYF. The chain is built from TRBV4-1 and TRBJ2-3; D is possibly TRBD1 (6 bases). Germline lookup yields CDR1 MGHRA and CDR2 YSYEKL. The CDR3 totals 16 residues. V lost 3 bases and J 2 bases, leaving 15 bases between the germline ends.